The 3 T cell receptor beta chains below all came from one sample that was sequenced in a study of T cells in Graves' hyperthyroidism and ophthalmopathy. RNA transcripts provided the source from which TCR beta CDR3 regions were amplified. TCR CDR3 underwent first-round RT-PCR with the HTBI primer set. TCRdb independently ran MiXCR on the multiplex PCR reads; one entry per CDR3 protein. Here the sample spans some 600,000 distinct CDR3 sequences, approximately 15% being singletons. Sequencing was done on a sample of blood. Receptors were obtained from a woman in her 30s with Graves' hyperthyroidism that later progressed to Graves' ophthalmopathy.

The V call is TRBV5-1, the J call TRBJ2-5, with D unclear. The CDR3 spans 16 residues. From germline, CDR1 is SGHRS and CDR2 YFSETQ. V lost 5 bases and J lost 0, with 17 bases in between. CDR3 nucleotides: TGCGCCAGCAGTAGGATTTGGGTGGAGTACCAAGAGACCCAGTACTTC. Translating it yields CASSRIWVEYQETQYF.

As DNA, the CDR3 is TGTGCCAGCAGCGGGCGGACAGGGGATCGGAACACTGAAGCTTTCTTT. The encoded protein is CASSGRTGDRNTEAFF. The gene calls are TRBV5-4 and TRBJ1-1; 9 bases line up with TRBD1. Germline V gives CDR1 SGHNT, CDR2 YYREEE (reference sequence). The CDR3 spans 16 residues. With 4 bases clipped from V and 1 base from J, the junction kept 8 bases outside the gene matches.

A few counts support this clonotype. The chain recombines TRBV7-9 with TRBJ2-7; 7 positions match TRBD1. Germline lookup yields CDR1 SEHNR and CDR2 FQNEAQ (reference sequence). V gave up 5 bases and J gave up 3 bases; unmatched junction bases: 7. The CDR3 is 14 residues long. Here the CDR3 DNA reads TGTGCCAGCAGCCTCGGACAGGACGTCTACGAGCAGTACTTC. Translation: CASSLGQDVYEQYF.